Each of the 6 T cell receptor beta chains below was sequenced from the same sample in a study of T cells in localized non-small cell lung cancer. Sequencing was performed with immunoSEQ multiplex PCR; in TCRdb, only in-frame clones are kept and a portion is missing. The sample includes fewer than 35,000 clones, 85% to 90% of them seen just once. The sample in question was peripheral blood, obtained before any cancer treatment. The receptors come from a male donor at least 60 years old with stage III lung adenocarcinoma.

J is TRBJ2-5 and V is TRBV19; 8 nucleotides match TRBD1. There are 16 residues in the CDR3. J gave up 4 bases and V 4 bases, and 11 bases lay outside the gene matches. Germline assignment: CDR1 LNHDA and CDR2 SQIVND (reference sequence). The CDR3 protein is CASSTNRGSVGETQYF. The CDR3 nucleotides read TGTGCCAGTAGTACTAACAGGGGGTCTGTAGGAGAGACCCAGTACTTC.

V usage is TRBV10-1 and J usage is TRBJ2-1, with no clear D. CDR1 WNHNN and CDR2 SYGVQD come from the germline V gene (reference sequence). V was shortened by 4 bases and J by 6 bases, with 16 bases between the two germline ends. CDR3 size: 15 residues. The CDR3 DNA reads TGCGCCAGCAGTGCTCGAGGTGGAGCGCTCAATGAGCAGTTCTTC. It yields the protein CASSARGGALNEQFF.

This rearrangement joins TRBV19 to TRBJ2-1; TRBD2 is a possible D gene (5 bases). V lost 9 bases to trimming and J lost 2 bases, with 17 bases between them. The CDR3 has 15 amino acids. The germline V gene encodes CDR1 LNHDA and CDR2 SQIVND (reference sequence). The CDR3 sequence: CASRSTGGAYNEQFF. CDR3 bases: TGTGCCAGCCGGTCGACCGGAGGCGCCTACAATGAGCAGTTCTTC.

The chain carries TRBV6-5 and TRBJ1-5; the D gene is possibly TRBD1 (6 bases). The CDR3 has 14 residues. Germline V gene data show CDR1 as MNHEY and CDR2 as SVGAGI. The V gene lost 5 bases and the J gene lost 9 bases, with 17 bases spanning the gap. The CDR3 reads CASSDGQSWVPQHF. CDR3 bases: TGTGCCAGCAGTGACGGACAGTCGTGGGTGCCCCAGCATTTT.

J is TRBJ1-1 and V is TRBV2; D gene uncertain. V lost 6 bases and J lost 5, with 10 bases in between. The CDR3 length is 12 residues. CDR1 and CDR2 (germline): SNHLY, FYNNEI. Here the CDR3 reads CASRVDGTEAFF. The CDR3 DNA follows: TGTGCCAGCAGGGTGGACGGGACTGAAGCTTTCTTT. Supplemented by reference TRBV2 and TRBJ1-1, the full variable domain reads EPEVTQTPSHQVTQMGQEVILRCVPISNHLYFYWYRQILGQKVEFLVSFYNNEISEKSEIFDDQFSVERPDGSNFTLKIRSTKLEDSAMYFCASRVDGTEAFFGQGTRLTVV.

The chain combines TRBV5-4 with TRBJ1-5; TRBD1 agrees at 11 bases. J lost 4 bases, V lost 4 bases, and 4 bases had no gene match. The CDR3 contains 15 residues. Germline values: CDR1 SGHNT, CDR2 YYREEE (reference sequence). DNA of the CDR3: TGTGCCAGCAGCCCGGACAGGGGGCTTAATCAGCCCCAGCATTTT. Translating gives CASSPDRGLNQPQHF.